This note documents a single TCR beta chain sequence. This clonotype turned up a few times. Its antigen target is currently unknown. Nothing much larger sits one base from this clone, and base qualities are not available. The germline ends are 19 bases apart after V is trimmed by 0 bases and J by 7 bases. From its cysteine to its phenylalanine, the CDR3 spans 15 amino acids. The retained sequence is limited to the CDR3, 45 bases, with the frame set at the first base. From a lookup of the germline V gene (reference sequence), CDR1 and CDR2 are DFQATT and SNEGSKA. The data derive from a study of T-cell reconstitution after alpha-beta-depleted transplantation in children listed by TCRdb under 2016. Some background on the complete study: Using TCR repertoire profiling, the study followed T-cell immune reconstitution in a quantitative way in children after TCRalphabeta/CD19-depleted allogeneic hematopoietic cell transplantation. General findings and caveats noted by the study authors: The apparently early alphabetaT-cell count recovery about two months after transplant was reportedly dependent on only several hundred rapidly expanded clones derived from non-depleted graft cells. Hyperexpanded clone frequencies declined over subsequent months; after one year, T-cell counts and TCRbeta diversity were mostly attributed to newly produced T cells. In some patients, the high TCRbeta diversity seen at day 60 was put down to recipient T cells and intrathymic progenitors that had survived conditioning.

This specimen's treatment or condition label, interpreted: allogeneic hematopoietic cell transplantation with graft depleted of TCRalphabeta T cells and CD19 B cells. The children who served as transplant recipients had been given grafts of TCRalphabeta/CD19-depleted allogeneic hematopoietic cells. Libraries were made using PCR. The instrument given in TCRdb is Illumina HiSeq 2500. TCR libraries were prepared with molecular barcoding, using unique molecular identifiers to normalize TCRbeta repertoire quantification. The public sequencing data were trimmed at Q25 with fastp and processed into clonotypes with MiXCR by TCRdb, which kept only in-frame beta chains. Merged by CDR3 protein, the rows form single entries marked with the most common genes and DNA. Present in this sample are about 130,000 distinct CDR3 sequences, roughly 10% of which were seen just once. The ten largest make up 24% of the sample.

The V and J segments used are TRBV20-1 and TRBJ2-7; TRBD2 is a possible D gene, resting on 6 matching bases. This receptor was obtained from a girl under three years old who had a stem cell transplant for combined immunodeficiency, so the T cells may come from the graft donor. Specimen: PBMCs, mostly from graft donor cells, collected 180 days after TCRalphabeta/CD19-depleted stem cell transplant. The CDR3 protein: CSAREAASDFLEQYF. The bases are TGCAGTGCTAGAGAAGCGGCTAGCGATTTTCTAGAGCAGTACTTC.